This T cell receptor (beta chain) stems from a study of CD8 T cells in ankylosing spondylitis. This clonotype was seen a handful of times. The antigen remains unidentified. Study-level points and caveats: Blood of patients with ankylosing spondylitis appeared to be characterized by a TCR beta motif of several highly homologous variants. Disease-linked clones reportedly concentrated significantly in matched ankylosing spondylitis synovial fluid. As for the disease-linked clones, they showed a CD8+ phenotype and occurred at relatively low frequencies in peripheral blood. A number of the motif variants had already been described in reactive arthritis synovial fluid and blood.

TCRdb fed the 5' RACE reads into MiXCR, producing one record per CDR3 protein. The sample holds 650,000 to 800,000 distinct CDR3 sequences; roughly 19% are singletons and the top ten take 15% to 20%. CDR3 length equals 14 residues. Germline CDR1 reads SGHVS; CDR2 reads FNYEAQ. The junction had 6 bases not matched to a gene; V was cut back by 5 bases and J by 3 bases. Material: blood, either unsorted or a sorted T cell fraction (not recorded which). The chain employs TRBV7-6 and TRBJ1-1, with TRBD1 matching 7 bases. The source is a male donor with ankylosing spondylitis. CDR3 protein: CASSPRQGDTEAFF. CDR3 coding DNA: TGTGCCAGCAGCCCCCGACAGGGAGACACTGAAGCTTTCTTT.